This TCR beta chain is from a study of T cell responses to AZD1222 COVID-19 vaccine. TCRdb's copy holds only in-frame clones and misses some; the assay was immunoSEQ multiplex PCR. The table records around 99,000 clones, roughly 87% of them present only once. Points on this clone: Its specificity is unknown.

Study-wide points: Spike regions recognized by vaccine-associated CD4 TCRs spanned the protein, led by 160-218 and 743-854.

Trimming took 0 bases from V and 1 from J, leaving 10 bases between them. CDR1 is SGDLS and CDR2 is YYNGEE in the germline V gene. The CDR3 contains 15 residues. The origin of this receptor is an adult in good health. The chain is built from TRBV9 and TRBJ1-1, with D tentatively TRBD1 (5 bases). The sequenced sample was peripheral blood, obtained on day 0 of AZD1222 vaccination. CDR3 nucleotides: TGTGCCAGCAGCGTAGGGGTAGGGGCGAACACTGAAGCTTTCTTT. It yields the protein CASSVGVGANTEAFF. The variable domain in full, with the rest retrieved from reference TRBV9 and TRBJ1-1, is DSGVTQTPKHLITATGQRVTLRCSPRSGDLSVYWYQQSLDQGLQFLIQYYNGEERAKGNILERFSAQQFPDLHSELNLSSLELGDSALYFCASSVGVGANTEAFFGQGTRLTVV.